This T cell receptor beta chain was identified during a study of blood T cells in healthy people across ages. This clonotype was observed a few times. Antigen specificity is unknown. Study-level findings and limits: Both naive CD4+ cell counts and diversity were greater in long-lived donors than in aged donors.

The second PCR ran about 6 to 12 cycles with a sample-barcoded 5' primer and J-beta primers. TCRdb re-called the 5' RACE reads through MiXCR, storing one row per CDR3 protein. This sample has over 1,500,000 distinct CDR3 sequences; around 40% occur once, and the top ten carry 23%. Trimming took 0 bases from V and 6 from J, leaving 17 bases between them. CDR1 and CDR2 (germline): LGHDT, YNNKEL (reference sequence). The CDR3 has 16 amino acids. Sequencing was carried out using blood. The V and J genes are TRBV3-1 and TRBJ2-5; perhaps D is TRBD1 or TRBD2 (5 bases each). This receptor was obtained from a human donor in good health. CDR3 sequence reads: CASSQEMPGPQKTQYF. The CDR3 region has the DNA TGTGCCAGCAGCCAAGAAATGCCGGGACCTCAGAAGACCCAGTACTTC.